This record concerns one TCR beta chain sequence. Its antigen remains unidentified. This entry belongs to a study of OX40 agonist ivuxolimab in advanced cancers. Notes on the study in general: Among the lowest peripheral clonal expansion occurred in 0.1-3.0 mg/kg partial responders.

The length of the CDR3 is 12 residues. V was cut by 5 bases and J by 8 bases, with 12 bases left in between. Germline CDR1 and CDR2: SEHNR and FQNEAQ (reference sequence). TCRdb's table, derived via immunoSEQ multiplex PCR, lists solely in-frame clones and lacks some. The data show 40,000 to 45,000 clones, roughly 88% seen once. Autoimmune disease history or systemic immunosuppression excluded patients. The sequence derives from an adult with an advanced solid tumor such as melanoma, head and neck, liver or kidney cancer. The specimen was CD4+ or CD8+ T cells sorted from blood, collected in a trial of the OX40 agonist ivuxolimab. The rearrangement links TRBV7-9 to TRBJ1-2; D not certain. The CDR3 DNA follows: TGTGCCAGCAGCAGAGCCGTGGGGGGCTACACCTTC. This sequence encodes CASSRAVGGYTF. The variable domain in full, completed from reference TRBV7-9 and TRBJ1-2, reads DTGVSQNPRHKITKRGQNVTFRCDPISEHNRLYWYRQTLGQGPEFLTYFQNEAQLEKSRLLSDRFSAERPKGSFSTLEIQRTEQGDSAMYLCASSRAVGGYTFGSGTRLTVV.